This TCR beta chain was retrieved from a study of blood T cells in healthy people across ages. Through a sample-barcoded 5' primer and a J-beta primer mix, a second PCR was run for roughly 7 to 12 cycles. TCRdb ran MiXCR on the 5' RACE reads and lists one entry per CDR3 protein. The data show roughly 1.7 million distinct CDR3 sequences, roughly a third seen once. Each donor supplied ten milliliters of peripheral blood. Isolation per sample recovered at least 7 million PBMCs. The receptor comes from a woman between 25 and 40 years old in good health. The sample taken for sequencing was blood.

CDR3 protein: CSASPLPGVSTDTQYF. In nucleotides, the CDR3 is TGCAGTGCTAGTCCCCTGCCAGGGGTGTCGACAGATACGCAGTATTTT. The chain has TRBV20-1 and TRBJ2-3, with D possibly TRBD1 on 6 matching bases. The CDR3 contains 16 residues. CDR1 is DFQATT and CDR2 is SNEGSKA in the germline V gene (reference sequence). The ends were cut back, 3 bases at V and 3 bases at J, with 19 bases in the middle.